This entry features one TCR beta chain sequence. Antigen: not known. Primed by a sample-barcoded 5' primer and a J-beta primer mix, a second PCR proceeded for roughly 7 to 11 cycles. TCRdb re-called the 5' RACE reads with MiXCR, one entry per CDR3 protein. The repertoire holds more than 800,000 distinct CDR3 sequences, with about 30% as singletons. Per-sample PBMC isolation yielded at least 7 million cells. Per individual sample, total RNA of at least 6 micrograms was extracted. This sample stems from a study of blood T cells in healthy people across ages. CDR3 size: 15 residues. J lost 2 bases, V lost 7 bases, and 8 bases had no gene match. Germline V lookup: CDR1 SGHRS, CDR2 YFSETQ. General study findings and limits: With unsorted PBMCs, a conclusive comparison of naive versus antigen-experienced cells was not possible. Any changes in expanded clonotypes were possibly confounded, as donor CMV status remained unknown.

The sample taken for sequencing was blood. The chain employs TRBV5-1 and TRBJ2-5, with TRBD1 matching over 10 bases. The source is a woman aged 80 or older in good health. The CDR3 DNA reads TGCGCCAGCGGGCCGGGACAGGGGTTACAAGAGACCCAGTACTTC. As protein: CASGPGQGLQETQYF.